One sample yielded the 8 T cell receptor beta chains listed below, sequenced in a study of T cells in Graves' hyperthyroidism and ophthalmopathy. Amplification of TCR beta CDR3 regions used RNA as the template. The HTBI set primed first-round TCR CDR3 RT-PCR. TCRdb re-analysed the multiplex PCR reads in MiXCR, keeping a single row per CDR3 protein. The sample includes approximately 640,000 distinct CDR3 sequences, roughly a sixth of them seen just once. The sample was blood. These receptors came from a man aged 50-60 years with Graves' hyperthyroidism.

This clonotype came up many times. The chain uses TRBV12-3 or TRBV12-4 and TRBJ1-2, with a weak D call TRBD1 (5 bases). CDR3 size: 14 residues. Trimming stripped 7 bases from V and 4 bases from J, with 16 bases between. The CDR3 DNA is TGTGCCAGCACCCAAGCCGGGGGAGCCTATGGCTACACCTTC. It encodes CASTQAGGAYGYTF.

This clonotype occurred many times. The CDR3 sequence is CASSLSRGAYQETQYF. In DNA, the CDR3 is TGTGCCAGCAGTTTATCCAGGGGCGCCTACCAAGAGACCCAGTACTTC. The chain couples TRBV28 to TRBJ2-5, with D tentatively TRBD1 (6 bases). This CDR3 is built from 16 residues. The V end lost 1 base, the J end lost 0 bases, and 12 bases lay between the germline ends. Germline V gene sequence: CDR1 MDHEN, CDR2 SYDVKM.

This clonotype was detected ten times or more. The CDR3 DNA is TGTGCCAGCAGTTCGGGACGAGGCTACGAGCAGTACTTC. It specifies CASSSGRGYEQYF. The chain couples TRBV27 to TRBJ2-7; D is perhaps TRBD1 or TRBD2 (5 bases each). V lost 4 bases to trimming and J lost 3 bases, with 10 bases between them. The CDR3 totals 13 residues. Germline CDR1 and CDR2: MNHEY and SMNVEV (reference sequence).

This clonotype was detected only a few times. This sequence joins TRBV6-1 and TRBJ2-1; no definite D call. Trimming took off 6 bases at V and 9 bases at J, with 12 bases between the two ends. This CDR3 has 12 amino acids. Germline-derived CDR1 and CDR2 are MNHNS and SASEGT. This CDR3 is CASSARWTEQFF. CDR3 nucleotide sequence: TGTGCCAGCAGCGCGAGGTGGACTGAGCAGTTCTTC.

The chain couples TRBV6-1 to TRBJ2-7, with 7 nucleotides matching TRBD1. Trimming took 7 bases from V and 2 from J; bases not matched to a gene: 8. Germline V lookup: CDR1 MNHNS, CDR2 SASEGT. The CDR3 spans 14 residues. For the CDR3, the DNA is TGTGCCAGCAAATCCGGCAGGGGGACCTACGAGCAGTACTTC. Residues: CASKSGRGTYEQYF.

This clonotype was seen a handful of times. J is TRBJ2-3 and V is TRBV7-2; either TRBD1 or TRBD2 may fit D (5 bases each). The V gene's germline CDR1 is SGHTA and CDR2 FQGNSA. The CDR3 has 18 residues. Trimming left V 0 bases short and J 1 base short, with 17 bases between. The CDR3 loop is CASSLARDVWLGTDTQYF. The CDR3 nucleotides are TGTGCCAGCAGCTTAGCCAGGGACGTGTGGCTGGGCACAGATACGCAGTATTTT.

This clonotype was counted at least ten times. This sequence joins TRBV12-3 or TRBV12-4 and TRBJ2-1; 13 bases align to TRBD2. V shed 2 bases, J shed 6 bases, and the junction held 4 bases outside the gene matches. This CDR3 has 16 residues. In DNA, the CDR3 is TGTGCCAGCAGTTTACGACTAGCGGGAGGTTCCAATGAGCAGTTCTTC. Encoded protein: CASSLRLAGGSNEQFF.

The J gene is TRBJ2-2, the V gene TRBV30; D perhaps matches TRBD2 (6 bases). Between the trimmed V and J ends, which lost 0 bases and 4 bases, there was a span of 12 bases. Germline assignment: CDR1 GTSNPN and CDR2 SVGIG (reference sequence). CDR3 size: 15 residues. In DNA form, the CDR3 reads TGTGCCTGGAGTGTCCAGGGAGGCATCACCGGGGAGCTGTTTTTT. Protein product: CAWSVQGGITGELFF. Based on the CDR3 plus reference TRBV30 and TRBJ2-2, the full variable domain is SQTIHQWPATLVQPVGSPLSLECTVEGTSNPNLYWYRQAAGRGLQLLFYSVGIGQISSEVPQNLSASRPQDRQFILSSKKLLLSDSGFYLCAWSVQGGITGELFFGEGSRLTVL.